Listed below are T cell receptor beta chains from one sample, sequenced in a study of T cells in Graves' hyperthyroidism and ophthalmopathy. TCRdb passed the multiplex PCR reads through MiXCR, listing each CDR3 protein once. The sample consists of 340,000 or so distinct CDR3 sequences, around a sixth of them appearing once. Sequenced input: blood. These receptors originate from a woman in her forties or fifties with Graves' hyperthyroidism. The CDR3 runs from the conserved cysteine through the conserved F or W. D genes are given only for firm matches. A clone size is listed for some rows: how often the clone was seen (once, few, many), or a class if it is expanded.

V gene	clone size	D gene	J gene	CDR3 protein	CDR3 DNA
TRBV19	few	TRBD2	TRBJ2-1	CASSRTGTSVPRNEQFF	TGTGCCAGTAGTAGGACCGGGACTAGCGTCCCCCGCAATGAGCAGTTCTTC
TRBV5-1	many	TRBD1	TRBJ2-3	CASSASTGGPTDTQYF	TGCGCCAGCAGCGCCAGCACAGGGGGACCCACAGATACGCAGTATTTT
TRBV18	many	TRBD2	TRBJ2-1	CASSPGGDDSYNEQFF	TGTGCCAGCTCACCGGGGGGGGACGACTCCTACAATGAGCAGTTCTTC
TRBV20-1	few	.	TRBJ2-1	CSAAPLGDSYNEQFF	TGCAGTGCTGCCCCTCTGGGGGACTCCTACAATGAGCAGTTCTTC
TRBV28	.	TRBD2	TRBJ2-5	CASSPWTSDQETQYF	TGTGCCAGCAGTCCCTGGACTAGCGACCAAGAGACCCAGTACTTC
TRBV4-1	many	.	TRBJ1-1	CASSPDRQDTEAFF	TGCGCCAGCAGCCCGGACAGACAGGACACTGAAGCTTTCTTT
TRBV6-2/TRBV6-3	.	.	TRBJ1-5	CASSSSRGQPQHF	TGTGCCAGCAGTTCCAGCAGGGGTCAGCCCCAGCATTTT
TRBV6-5	few	.	TRBJ2-3	CASSYSASLWGSTDTQYF	TGTGCCAGCAGTTACTCGGCATCTCTATGGGGGAGCACAGATACGCAGTATTTT
TRBV15	.	.	TRBJ2-1	CATRGGPVPNEQFF	TGTGCCACCCGCGGAGGTCCTGTCCCCAATGAGCAGTTCTTC
TRBV5-1	many	TRBD1	TRBJ2-3	CASRQQQGGDTQYF	TGCGCCAGCAGGCAGCAACAGGGGGGAGATACGCAGTATTTT
TRBV9	few	.	TRBJ2-2	CASSVDGNTGELFF	TGTGCCAGCAGCGTAGACGGGAACACCGGGGAGCTGTTTTTT
TRBV18	few	TRBD1	TRBJ2-1	CASSIGPGQGNEQFF	TGTGCCAGCTCCATCGGGCCGGGACAGGGTAATGAGCAGTTCTTC
TRBV28	many	.	TRBJ2-1	CASSSQKRSYNEQFF	TGTGCCAGCAGTTCCCAGAAACGATCCTACAATGAGCAGTTCTTC
TRBV19	.	TRBD1	TRBJ1-5	CASTHRQGNQPQHF	TGTGCCAGTACCCATCGACAGGGAAATCAGCCCCAGCATTTT
TRBV5-1	many	TRBD2	TRBJ2-1	CASGTSGSGGHNEQFF	TGCGCCAGCGGCACCTCGGGCAGCGGGGGTCACAATGAGCAGTTCTTC
TRBV5-1	.	TRBD1	TRBJ1-5	CASSTDTGGNQPQHF	TGCGCCAGCAGCACCGACACAGGGGGCAATCAGCCCCAGCATTTT
TRBV3-1	many	.	TRBJ1-1	CASSQEERGLNTEAFF	TGTGCCAGCAGCCAAGAGGAGAGGGGACTGAACACTGAAGCTTTCTTT
TRBV11-1	.	TRBD1	TRBJ1-1	CASSSTGGITEAFF	TGTGCCAGCAGTTCGACAGGGGGAATCACTGAAGCTTTCTTT
TRBV19	.	TRBD1	TRBJ1-1	CASSGTVLEAFF	TGTGCCAGCTCCGGGACAGTCCTTGAAGCTTTCTTT
TRBV12-3/TRBV12-4	.	.	TRBJ2-7	CASSLNSLGEQYF	TGTGCCAGCAGTTTAAACAGTCTGGGAGAGCAGTACTTC
TRBV7-9	.	TRBD1	TRBJ1-3	CASSQGQGTSGNTIYF	TGTGCCAGCAGCCAAGGACAGGGCACCTCTGGAAACACCATATATTTT
TRBV14	.	TRBD2	TRBJ2-1	CASSQEGLASEQFF	TGTGCCAGCAGCCAAGAGGGACTAGCGAGTGAGCAGTTCTTC
TRBV15	.	TRBD1	TRBJ1-1	CATEGQPNTEAFF	TGTGCCACGGAGGGACAGCCTAACACTGAAGCTTTCTTT
TRBV7-8	many	.	TRBJ2-5	CASSLLGARETQYF	TGTGCCAGCAGCTTACTGGGGGCCCGGGAGACCCAGTACTTC
TRBV3-1	many	TRBD1	TRBJ1-1	CASSLRSTGGIGMNTEAFF	TGTGCCAGCAGCCTTCGTTCGACAGGGGGCATTGGTATGAACACTGAAGCTTTCTTT
TRBV28	few	TRBD1	TRBJ2-5	CASIGQVGLGTQYF	TGTGCCAGCATCGGACAGGTGGGCCTCGGGACCCAGTACTTC
TRBV13	.	.	TRBJ1-1	CASSTEQGVDTEAFF	TGTGCCAGCAGCACCGAGCAGGGAGTGGACACTGAAGCTTTCTTT
TRBV20-1	many	.	TRBJ2-3	CSAIAGRTDTQYF	TGCAGTGCTATTGCGGGGAGGACAGATACGCAGTATTTT
TRBV7-2	many	.	TRBJ1-1	CASSYPGGITEAFF	TGTGCCAGCAGCTATCCCGGGGGGATTACTGAAGCTTTCTTT
TRBV27	few	.	TRBJ2-5	CASSAGEEETQYF	TGTGCCAGCAGTGCAGGGGAGGAAGAGACCCAGTACTTC
TRBV30	few	TRBD2	TRBJ2-1	CAGKAGGSNEQFF	TGTGCCGGTAAAGCGGGGGGAAGCAATGAGCAGTTCTTC
TRBV28	.	.	TRBJ2-5	CASSSYSSSTKETQYF	TGTGCCAGCAGTTCCTACTCCTCCTCAACAAAAGAGACCCAGTACTTC
TRBV12-3/TRBV12-4	many	.	TRBJ1-2	CASSPDNYGYTF	TGTGCCAGCAGTCCGGACAACTATGGCTACACCTTC
TRBV6-1	many	.	TRBJ1-5	CASSKEIYQPQHF	TGTGCCAGCAGCAAAGAAATCTATCAGCCCCAGCATTTT
TRBV12-3/TRBV12-4	.	TRBD2	TRBJ2-2	CASSRIAGGPGGELFF	TGTGCCAGCAGCCGGATAGCGGGAGGGCCGGGCGGGGAGCTGTTTTTT
TRBV11-2	.	TRBD2	TRBJ2-4	CASSQRESSLLAKNIQYF	TGTGCCAGCAGTCAGCGGGAGTCCTCTCTCTTAGCCAAAAACATTCAGTACTTC
TRBV3-1	many	.	TRBJ1-5	CASSQNPQGTQHF	TGTGCCAGCAGCCAAAACCCACAGGGTACCCAGCATTTT
TRBV5-1	.	.	TRBJ2-5	CASSYSSQETQYF	TGCGCCAGCAGCTATTCATCACAAGAGACCCAGTACTTC
TRBV20-1	many	TRBD1	TRBJ1-1	CSAWTGGNTEAFF	TGCAGTGCTTGGACAGGGGGGAACACTGAAGCTTTCTTT
TRBV5-1	many	.	TRBJ2-1	CASRLTVYNEQFF	TGCGCCAGCAGATTGACAGTGTACAATGAGCAGTTCTTC
TRBV6-1	many	TRBD1	TRBJ1-2	CASSRGTGGWLRANYGYTF	TGTGCCAGCAGTCGGGGGACAGGGGGCTGGCTGCGAGCTAACTATGGCTACACCTTC
TRBV5-8	.	.	TRBJ2-2	CASSFFAQGGGELFF	TGTGCCAGCAGCTTCTTCGCCCAGGGGGGCGGGGAGCTGTTTTTT
TRBV6-1	.	.	TRBJ2-1	CASRLGRLDYNEQFF	TGTGCCAGCAGACTCGGGCGGCTGGATTACAATGAGCAGTTCTTC
TRBV28	few	.	TRBJ2-1	CASKVPSSYNEQFF	TGTGCCAGCAAAGTCCCCAGCTCCTACAATGAGCAGTTCTTC
TRBV30	many	.	TRBJ1-1	CAWEDGSEAFF	TGTGCCTGGGAGGATGGCTCTGAAGCTTTCTTT
TRBV7-8	.	.	TRBJ2-7	CASSQEVVDEQYF	TGTGCCAGCAGCCAAGAGGTCGTCGACGAGCAGTACTTC
TRBV20-1	many	.	TRBJ2-3	CSADVWMGTDTQYF	TGCAGTGCTGATGTGTGGATGGGGACAGATACGCAGTATTTT
TRBV29-1	many	.	TRBJ2-1	CSVEVWDSHNEQFF	TGCAGCGTTGAAGTCTGGGACTCCCACAATGAGCAGTTCTTC
TRBV6-1	many	.	TRBJ2-7	CASSEALQGTYEQYF	TGTGCCAGCAGTGAAGCGCTTCAGGGTACCTACGAGCAGTACTTC
TRBV6-2/TRBV6-3	few	.	TRBJ1-2	CASRDSNYGYTF	TGTGCCAGCAGGGACAGTAACTATGGCTACACCTTC
TRBV6-1	.	.	TRBJ2-1	CASSANYRGGDEQFF	TGTGCCAGCAGTGCTAACTACAGGGGGGGGGATGAGCAGTTCTTC
TRBV6-1	many	.	TRBJ1-4	CASSEHGQIATNEKLFF	TGTGCCAGCAGTGAACACGGGCAGATTGCAACTAATGAAAAACTGTTTTTT
TRBV28	.	.	TRBJ1-4	CASSLAGSEKLFF	TGTGCCAGCAGTTTAGCAGGGAGTGAAAAACTGTTTTTT
TRBV28	once	.	TRBJ1-1	CASSFSAEAFF	TGTGCCAGCAGTTTTTCCGCTGAAGCTTTCTTT